The rows below give T cell receptor beta chains drawn from one sample of a study of T-cell memory formation after mild COVID-19. MiXCR was run by TCRdb on the 5' RACE reads, yielding one entry per CDR3 protein. This table holds approximately 580,000 distinct CDR3 sequences, 20% found once. The source material was PBMCs or a T cell subset sorted from them (not recorded which). The source of these receptors is an adult woman who had mild COVID-19 (a few samples of this study predate the infection). Cell type and time point are not known. Both conserved end residues are part of each CDR3. A D gene is named only where the DNA matches it firmly. Only some rows state a clone size, as once, few, many or a class for expanded clones.

cdr3_nt | cdr3_aa | clone_size | j_call | d_call | v_call
TGTGCCAGCAGGGATAGCGGGGACGTAGAGCAGTACTTC | CASRDSGDVEQYF | NA | TRBJ2-7 | TRBD2 | TRBV11-2
TGTGCCAGCAGCTTAGTTCCGAACGAGCAGTACTTC | CASSLVPNEQYF | NA | TRBJ2-7 | NA | TRBV7-9
TGTGCCAGCACCGAGTCCCTAGCGGGGACCTCTAGCACAGATACGCAGTATTTT | CASTESLAGTSSTDTQYF | NA | TRBJ2-3 | TRBD2 | TRBV2
TGCGCCAGCAGCTTGGGCGGAGGGAAAGGCGAGCAGTACTTC | CASSLGGGKGEQYF | NA | TRBJ2-7 | NA | TRBV5-1
TGTGCCTGGAGCAGGGAGAGCAATCAGCCCCAGCATTTT | CAWSRESNQPQHF | NA | TRBJ1-5 | NA | TRBV30
TGCGCCAGCAGCTCTCGACCAGGAGTCTCTGGAAACACCATATATTTT | CASSSRPGVSGNTIYF | NA | TRBJ1-3 | NA | TRBV5-1
TGCGCCAGCAGCTTCCAGGGGGCAAGTAATAATTCACCCCTCCACTTT | CASSFQGASNNSPLHF | few | TRBJ1-6 | TRBD1 | TRBV5-1
TGTGCCACCAGTGATTTGGGGAGGGAGCCCCAGCATTTT | CATSDLGREPQHF | NA | TRBJ1-5 | NA | TRBV24-1
TGCAGCGTCTCCGGGACAGGGGGCCGAAGCTCCTACGAGCAGTACTTC | CSVSGTGGRSSYEQYF | NA | TRBJ2-7 | TRBD1 | TRBV29-1
TGTGCCAGCAGCTCGACAGGGAGAGCCTACAATGAGCAGTTCTTC | CASSSTGRAYNEQFF | few | TRBJ2-1 | TRBD1 | TRBV7-9
TGTGCCAGCAGCGTTCTGGGAGGGGACGGGAATTCACCCCTCCACTTT | CASSVLGGDGNSPLHF | few | TRBJ1-6 | NA | TRBV5-5
TGTGCCAGCCACGACGGGATGAACACTGAAGCTTTCTTT | CASHDGMNTEAFF | once | TRBJ1-1 | NA | TRBV7-9
TGTGCCAGCAGCTCCTCCGGCCTAGCGGGGGCCTTTGGCGGGGAGCTGTTTTTT | CASSSSGLAGAFGGELFF | NA | TRBJ2-2 | TRBD2 | TRBV7-3
TGCAGTGCTTTGCCGGGAAACGCGGGCACTGAAGCTTTCTTT | CSALPGNAGTEAFF | NA | TRBJ1-1 | NA | TRBV20-1
TGTGCCAGCAGTTTGAAACAGAATTTCTATGGCTACACCTTC | CASSLKQNFYGYTF | NA | TRBJ1-2 | NA | TRBV27
TGCGCCAGCAGCGGAACCGGGACAGGCTATGAAAAACTGTTTTTT | CASSGTGTGYEKLFF | NA | TRBJ1-4 | TRBD1 | TRBV4-1
TGCAGTGCTAGTGCCGGGACAGGGGGCGCGAATGGCTACACCTTC | CSASAGTGGANGYTF | NA | TRBJ1-2 | TRBD1 | TRBV20-1
TGTGCCAGCAGCTTAGCGCCCGGGACAGGGTACGGCTACACCTTC | CASSLAPGTGYGYTF | few | TRBJ1-2 | TRBD1 | TRBV7-9
TGCAGTGCTAGAGATCGTGGCGGGGGCCTCTTCTACGAGCAGTACTTC | CSARDRGGGLFYEQYF | few | TRBJ2-7 | NA | TRBV20-1
TGTGCCACCTCAGGGGAGGGGGCGACCTATGGCTACACCTTC | CATSGEGATYGYTF | few | TRBJ1-2 | TRBD1 | TRBV19
TGCGCCAGCAGCCCAGTCGCGGGAGTTGAGCAGTTCTTC | CASSPVAGVEQFF | few | TRBJ2-1 | TRBD2 | TRBV4-3
TGTGCCAGCTCTCGACTAGCCATCGAGAATGAGCAGTTCTTC | CASSRLAIENEQFF | many | TRBJ2-1 | TRBD2 | TRBV18
TGTGCCAGCAGTTTAGTCAGCAGGTCCGGGGAGCTGTTTTTT | CASSLVSRSGELFF | few | TRBJ2-2 | NA | TRBV12-3/TRBV12-4
TGCGCCAGCGCAGGGTCTTACCCGGATAATGAGCAGTTCTTC | CASAGSYPDNEQFF | few | TRBJ2-1 | NA | TRBV5-1
TGTGCCAGCAGCCTACCGTCCCCCTCGGGCACAGATACGCAGTATTTT | CASSLPSPSGTDTQYF | NA | TRBJ2-3 | NA | TRBV5-5
TGCAGCGTTGACCGGACTAGCGGGGGCTCCTACAATGAGCAGTTCTTC | CSVDRTSGGSYNEQFF | NA | TRBJ2-1 | TRBD2 | TRBV29-1
TGTGCCAGCACCCATAGCCCCACTAGCGGACGCACAGATACGCAGTATTTT | CASTHSPTSGRTDTQYF | many | TRBJ2-3 | TRBD2 | TRBV12-3/TRBV12-4
TGCAGCGTTCTGCTCTGGGGAGCTTTCTTT | CSVLLWGAFF | many | TRBJ1-1 | NA | TRBV29-1
TGTGCCACCAGCAGAGCGACAGGGTCGAACACTGAAGCTTTCTTT | CATSRATGSNTEAFF | few | TRBJ1-1 | TRBD1 | TRBV15
TGCAGTGCTAGAAAGACGATGGACAGAGCCTACGAGCAGTACTTC | CSARKTMDRAYEQYF | NA | TRBJ2-7 | NA | TRBV20-1
TGTGCCAGCAGCCAAACTACTTCGACCCAGTACTTC | CASSQTTSTQYF | few | TRBJ2-5 | NA | TRBV7-2
TGTGCCAGCAGCCACTTCACCTACGAGCAGTACTTC | CASSHFTYEQYF | NA | TRBJ2-7 | NA | TRBV14
TGTGCCAGCAGGCGGGACAACTACGAGCAGTACTTC | CASRRDNYEQYF | few | TRBJ2-7 | NA | TRBV6-1
TGTGCCAGCAGCGGCGGGACTAGCGGGGGGCGTCGGCTGTTCTTC | CASSGGTSGGRRLFF | NA | TRBJ2-1 | TRBD2 | TRBV11-2
TGTGCCACCAGTGACCCAGGACAGGGAAACACTGAAGCTTTCTTT | CATSDPGQGNTEAFF | few | TRBJ1-1 | TRBD1 | TRBV24-1
TGTGCTAGTGGTTTGGATAACAGGGACAAGCAGTACTTC | CASGLDNRDKQYF | many | TRBJ2-7 | NA | TRBV12-5
TGTGCCACCAGTGATCCGGCCGGGACATTCAACAATGAGCAGTTCTTC | CATSDPAGTFNNEQFF | many | TRBJ2-1 | NA | TRBV24-1
TGCGCCAGCAGCTTTAGAGACCGGAGCTCCTACGAGCAGTACTTC | CASSFRDRSSYEQYF | NA | TRBJ2-7 | NA | TRBV5-1
TGTGCCAGCAGCCCTTCGAATAGGGGCCATAATTCACCCCTCCACTTT | CASSPSNRGHNSPLHF | NA | TRBJ1-6 | NA | TRBV3-1
TGCGCCAGCAGCTTGAGGGGGACTAGCACAGATACGCAGTATTTT | CASSLRGTSTDTQYF | many | TRBJ2-3 | NA | TRBV5-1
TGTGCCAGCAGCGTTGGCGGACAGGGAGTCCAAGAGACCCAGTACTTC | CASSVGGQGVQETQYF | NA | TRBJ2-5 | TRBD1 | TRBV2
TGTGCCACGTCCATTGGACTAGCGGTCCAAGAGACCCAGTACTTC | CATSIGLAVQETQYF | few | TRBJ2-5 | TRBD2 | TRBV10-3
TGTGCCACCAGCAGAGGCAGGGGGCGAGACGAGCAGTACTTC | CATSRGRGRDEQYF | few | TRBJ2-7 | TRBD1 | TRBV15